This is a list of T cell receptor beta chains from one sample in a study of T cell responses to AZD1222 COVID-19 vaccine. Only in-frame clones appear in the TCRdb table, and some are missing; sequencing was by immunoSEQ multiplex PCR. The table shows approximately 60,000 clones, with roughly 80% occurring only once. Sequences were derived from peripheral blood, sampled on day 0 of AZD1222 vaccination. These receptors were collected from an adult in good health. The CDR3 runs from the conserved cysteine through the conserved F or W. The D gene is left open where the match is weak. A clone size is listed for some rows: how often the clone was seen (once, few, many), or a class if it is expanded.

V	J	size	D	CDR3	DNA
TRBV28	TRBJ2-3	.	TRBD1	CATQFDRGTDTQYF	TGTGCCACCCAGTTTGACAGGGGGACGGATACGCAGTATTTT
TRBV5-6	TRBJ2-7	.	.	CASSPPGTKNYEQYF	TGTGCCAGCAGCCCCCCAGGGACGAAAAATTACGAGCAGTACTTC
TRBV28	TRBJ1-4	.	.	CASSPPWPRPGNRIF	TGTGCCAGCAGCCCCCCATGGCCCCGCCCGGGAAATCGGATTTTT
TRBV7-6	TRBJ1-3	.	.	CASSTDLSPGNTIYF	TGTGCCAGCAGCACGGACCTAAGCCCTGGAAACACCATATATTTT
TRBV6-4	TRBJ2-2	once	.	CATLSPTGELFF	TGTGCCACTCTCTCACCTACCGGGGAGCTGTTTTTT
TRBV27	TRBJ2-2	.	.	CASSFAAGGGGGELFF	TGTGCCAGCAGTTTTGCGGCTGGGGGCGGGGGCGGGGAGCTGTTTTTT
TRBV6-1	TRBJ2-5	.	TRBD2	CASSAQRSSGGAETQYF	TGTGCCAGCAGTGCCCAGAGGTCTAGCGGGGGCGCAGAGACCCAGTACTTC
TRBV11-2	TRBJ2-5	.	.	CASFQPGETQYF	TGTGCCAGCTTCCAGCCTGGAGAGACCCAGTACTTC
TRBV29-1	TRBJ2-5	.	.	CSVSYQETQYF	TGCAGCGTTAGCTATCAAGAGACCCAGTACTTC
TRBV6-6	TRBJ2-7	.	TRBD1	CASSRDRSYEQYF	TGTGCCAGCAGTCGGGACAGATCCTACGAGCAGTACTTC
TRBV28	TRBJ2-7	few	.	CASSLSGSTYEQYF	TGTGCCAGCAGTCTGAGCGGGTCGACCTACGAGCAGTACTTC
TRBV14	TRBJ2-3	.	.	CASSQDGIRITDTQYF	TGTGCCAGCAGCCAAGACGGGATTCGAATCACAGATACGCAGTATTTT
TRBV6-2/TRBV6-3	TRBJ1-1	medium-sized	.	CASSYSNTEAFF	TGTGCCAGCAGTTACAGTAACACTGAAGCTTTCTTT
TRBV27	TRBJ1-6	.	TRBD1	CASSSMATGGSYNSPLHF	TGTGCCAGCAGTTCAATGGCGACAGGGGGTTCCTATAATTCACCCCTCCACTTT
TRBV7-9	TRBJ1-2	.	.	CASSRGGGYTF	TGTGCCAGCAGCCGGGGGGGAGGCTACACCTTC
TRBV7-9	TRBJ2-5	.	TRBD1	CASSPTGGDETQYF	TGTGCCAGCAGCCCCACAGGGGGCGACGAGACCCAGTACTTC
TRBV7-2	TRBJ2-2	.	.	CASSAGLDGELFF	TGTGCCAGCAGCGCAGGACTGGACGGGGAGCTGTTTTTT
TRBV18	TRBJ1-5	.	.	CASSPQGGGWDNQPQHF	TGTGCCAGCTCACCGCAGGGAGGGGGTTGGGACAATCAGCCCCAGCATTTT
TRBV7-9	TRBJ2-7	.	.	CASKGEDWRDEQYF	TGTGCCAGCAAAGGGGAAGATTGGAGGGACGAGCAGTACTTC
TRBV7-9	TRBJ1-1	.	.	CASSPQGLNEAFF	TGTGCCAGCAGCCCTCAGGGATTAAATGAAGCTTTCTTT
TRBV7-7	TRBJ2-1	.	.	CASSPTTGAGEQFF	TGTGCTAGCAGCCCAACAACGGGGGCGGGTGAGCAGTTCTTC
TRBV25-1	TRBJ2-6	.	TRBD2	CASKSSGSSGANVLTF	TGTGCCAGCAAGTCTAGCGGGAGCTCTGGGGCCAACGTCCTGACTTTC
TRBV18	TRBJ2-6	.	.	CASSILGTGLRPGANVLTF	TGTGCCAGCTCAATTCTTGGAACAGGGCTAAGACCTGGGGCCAACGTCCTGACTTTC